The 4 T cell receptor beta chains presented below share a single source sample, sequenced in a study of T-cell reconstitution after alpha-beta-depleted transplantation in children. During its preparation, the TCRbeta library received unique molecular identifiers. TCRdb called the PCR reads again in MiXCR, with one record for every CDR3 protein. Seen here are more than 400,000 distinct CDR3 sequences, approximately 10% observed once, and the top ten hold 12% to 15%. The sample here was PBMCs, mostly from graft donor cells, taken 180 days after TCRalphabeta/CD19-depleted stem cell transplant. All receptors come from a female patient aged 2 to 10 who had a stem cell transplant for aplastic anemia, so the T cells may come from the graft donor.

This chain links TRBV29-1 with TRBJ2-5; tentatively, D is TRBD2 (7 bases). This CDR3 comprises 15 residues. CDR1 and CDR2 from the germline V gene are SQVTM and ANQGSEA. V gave up 7 bases and J gave up 2 bases, with 20 bases separating them. CDR3 residues: CSAKGGGGGQETQYF. In nucleotides, the CDR3 is TGCAGCGCCAAAGGTGGCGGGGGCGGGCAAGAGACCCAGTACTTC.

This chain connects TRBV20-1 to TRBJ1-6; 8 bases map to TRBD1. With 1 base clipped from V and 9 bases from J, the junction kept 14 bases outside the gene matches. Germline lookup yields CDR1 DFQATT and CDR2 SNEGSKA (reference sequence). The CDR3 covers 17 residues. The CDR3 loop reads CSARGQGWYQNVSPLHF. In DNA form, the CDR3 reads TGCAGTGCTAGAGGACAGGGGTGGTACCAAAACGTTTCACCCCTCCACTTT.

V is TRBV27 and J is TRBJ1-1; the D gene is possibly TRBD1 (6 bases). Per the germline V gene, CDR1 is MNHEY and CDR2 is SMNVEV (reference sequence). The V end lost 6 bases, the J end lost 5 bases, and 13 bases lay between the germline ends. The CDR3 is 13 amino acids. For the CDR3, the DNA is TGTGCCAGCAGGACCCCAAGGGGGACTGAAGCTTTCTTT. It specifies CASRTPRGTEAFF.

Here the CDR3 DNA reads TGTGCCAGCAGTCCCCCCTCGAAGACCCAGTACTTC. Residues: CASSPPSKTQYF. The chain couples TRBV28 to TRBJ2-5; D is unresolved. The CDR3 has 12 residues. Germline CDR1 and CDR2: MDHEN and SYDVKM. V was trimmed by 5 bases and J by 6 bases, leaving 10 bases between them.